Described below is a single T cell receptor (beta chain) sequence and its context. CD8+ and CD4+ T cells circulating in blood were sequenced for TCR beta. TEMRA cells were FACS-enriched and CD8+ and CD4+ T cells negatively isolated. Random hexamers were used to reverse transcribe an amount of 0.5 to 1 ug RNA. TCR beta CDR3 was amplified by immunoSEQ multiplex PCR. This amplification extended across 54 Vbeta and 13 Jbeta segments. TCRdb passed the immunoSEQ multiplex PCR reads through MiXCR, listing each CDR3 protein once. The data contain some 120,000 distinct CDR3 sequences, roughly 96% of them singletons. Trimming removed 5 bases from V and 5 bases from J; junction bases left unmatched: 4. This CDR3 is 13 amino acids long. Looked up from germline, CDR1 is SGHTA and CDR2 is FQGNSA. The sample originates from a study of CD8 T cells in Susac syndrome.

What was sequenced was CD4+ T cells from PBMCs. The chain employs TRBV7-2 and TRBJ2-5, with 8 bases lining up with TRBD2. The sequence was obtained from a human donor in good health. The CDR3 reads CASSSREGETQYF. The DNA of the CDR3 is TGTGCCAGCAGCAGCCGGGAGGGGGAGACCCAGTACTTC.